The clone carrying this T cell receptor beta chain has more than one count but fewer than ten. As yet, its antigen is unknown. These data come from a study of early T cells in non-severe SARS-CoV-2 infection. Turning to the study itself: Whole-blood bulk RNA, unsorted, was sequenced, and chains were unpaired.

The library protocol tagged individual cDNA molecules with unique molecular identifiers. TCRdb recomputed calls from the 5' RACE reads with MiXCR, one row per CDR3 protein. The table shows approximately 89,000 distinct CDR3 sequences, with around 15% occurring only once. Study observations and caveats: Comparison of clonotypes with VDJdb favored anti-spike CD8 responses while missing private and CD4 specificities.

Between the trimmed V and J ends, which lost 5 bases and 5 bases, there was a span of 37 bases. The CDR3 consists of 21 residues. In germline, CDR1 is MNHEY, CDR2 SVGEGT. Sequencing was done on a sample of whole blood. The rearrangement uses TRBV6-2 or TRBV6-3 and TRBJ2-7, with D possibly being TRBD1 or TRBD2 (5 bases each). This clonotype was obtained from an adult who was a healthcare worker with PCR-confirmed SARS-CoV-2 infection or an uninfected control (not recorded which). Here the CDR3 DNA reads TGTGCCAGCAGTCAGCAGGCTTACCGGCGTCTGGGGGACGGTTTTTCGAACGAGCAGTACTTC. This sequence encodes CASSQQAYRRLGDGFSNEQYF.